This T cell receptor (beta chain) was recovered during a study of blood T cell repertoires in COVID-19. Turning to the study itself: COVID-19 samples from acute and convalescent phases originated in the United States, Italy and Spain.

In the original workflow: Reference gene primer amplification gave nucleated cell count estimates. This table comes from immunoSEQ multiplex PCR, and its TCRdb copy is limited to in-frame clones, with some not included. That table gives V, J and clone size, and the DNA gave D and trimming. The sample carries more than 14,000 clones, over 80% recorded once. The clonotype was recovered from a human donor with active COVID-19. The donor label of this sample is uncertain. Sequencing was carried out using peripheral blood.

CDR3 in amino acids: CSVEDRWSGTDTQYF. CDR3 nucleotides: TGCAGCGTTGAAGATCGGTGGTCCGGCACAGATACGCAGTATTTT. The chain combines TRBV29-1 with TRBJ2-3; D is undetermined. This CDR3 contains 15 residues. Germline V gene lookup returns CDR1 SQVTM and CDR2 ANQGSEA. The germline V and J ends were trimmed by 0 bases and 1 base, with 11 bases remaining between them.